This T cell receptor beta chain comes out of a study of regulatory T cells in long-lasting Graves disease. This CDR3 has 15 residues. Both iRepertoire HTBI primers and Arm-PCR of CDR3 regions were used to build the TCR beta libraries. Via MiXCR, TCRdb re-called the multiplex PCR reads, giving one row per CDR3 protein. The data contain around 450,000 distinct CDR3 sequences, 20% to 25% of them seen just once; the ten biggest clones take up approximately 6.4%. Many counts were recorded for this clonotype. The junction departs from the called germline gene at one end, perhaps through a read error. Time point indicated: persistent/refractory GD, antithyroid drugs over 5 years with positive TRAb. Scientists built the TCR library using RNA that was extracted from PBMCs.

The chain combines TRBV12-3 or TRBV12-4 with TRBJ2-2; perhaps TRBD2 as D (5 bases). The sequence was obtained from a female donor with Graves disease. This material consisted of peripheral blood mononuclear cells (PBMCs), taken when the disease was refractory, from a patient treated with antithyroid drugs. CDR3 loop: CASSFLPGSTGELFF. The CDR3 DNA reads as TGTGCCAGCAGTTTCTTGCCGGGGTCAACCGGAGAGCTGTTTTTT.